This TCR beta chain was identified during a study of blood T cell repertoires in COVID-19. Study overall: There were acute and convalescent COVID-19 samples, and they came from the United States, Italy and Spain. In each case, the material was cDNA or gDNA derived from T cells, B-cell-depleted T cells, or PBMCs.

This CDR3 region has 15 residues. V was cut by 1 base and J by 6 bases, with 15 bases left in between. Germline values: CDR1 SGHTA, CDR2 FQGNSA. In the study's own analysis: It was from reference gene primer amplification that nucleated cell counts were estimated. Assay used: immunoSEQ multiplex PCR; TCRdb lists only in-frame clones, some missing. The V and J calls and clone size are taken from that table; D and trimming were inferred from the DNA. In the table there are roughly 250,000 clones, about 88% of which are singletons. This TCR was recovered from a woman in her forties who had recovered from COVID-19. The chain carries TRBV7-2 and TRBJ2-5; possibly TRBD2 for D (5 bases). Sequencing was done on a sample of peripheral blood. CDR3 residues: CASSLGPSGVKTQYF. The CDR3 bases are TGTGCCAGCAGCTTAGGGCCATCCGGGGTAAAGACCCAGTACTTC.